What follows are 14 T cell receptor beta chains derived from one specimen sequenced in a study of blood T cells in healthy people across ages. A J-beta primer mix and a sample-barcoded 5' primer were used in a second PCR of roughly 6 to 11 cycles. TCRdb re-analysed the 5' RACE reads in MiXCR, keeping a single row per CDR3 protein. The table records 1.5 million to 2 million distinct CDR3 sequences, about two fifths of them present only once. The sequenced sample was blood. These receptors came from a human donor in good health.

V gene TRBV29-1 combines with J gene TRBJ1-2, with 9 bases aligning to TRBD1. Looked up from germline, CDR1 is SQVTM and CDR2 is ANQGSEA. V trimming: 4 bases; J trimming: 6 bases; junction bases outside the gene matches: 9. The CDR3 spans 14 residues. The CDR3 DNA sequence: TGCAGCGTTGGACAGGGGGAGGTTTTCGATGGCTACACCTTC. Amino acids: CSVGQGEVFDGYTF.

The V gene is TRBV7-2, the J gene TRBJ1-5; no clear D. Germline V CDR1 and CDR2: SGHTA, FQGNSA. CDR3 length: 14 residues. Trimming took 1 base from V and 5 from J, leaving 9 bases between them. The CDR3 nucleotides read TGTGCCAGCAGCTTAGTACTTCGTGATCAGCCCCAGCATTTT. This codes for CASSLVLRDQPQHF. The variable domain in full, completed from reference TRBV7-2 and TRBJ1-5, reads GAGVSQSPSNKVTEKGKDVELRCDPISGHTALYWYRQSLGQGLEFLIYFQGNSAPDKSGLPSDRFSAERTGGSVSTLTIQRTQQEDSAVYLCASSLVLRDQPQHFGDGTRLSIL.

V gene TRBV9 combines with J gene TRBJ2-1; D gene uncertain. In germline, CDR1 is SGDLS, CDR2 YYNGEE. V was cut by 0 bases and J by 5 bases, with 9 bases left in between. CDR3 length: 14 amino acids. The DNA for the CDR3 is TGTGCCAGCAGCGTAGGGATACCCGACAATGAGCAGTTCTTC. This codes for CASSVGIPDNEQFF.

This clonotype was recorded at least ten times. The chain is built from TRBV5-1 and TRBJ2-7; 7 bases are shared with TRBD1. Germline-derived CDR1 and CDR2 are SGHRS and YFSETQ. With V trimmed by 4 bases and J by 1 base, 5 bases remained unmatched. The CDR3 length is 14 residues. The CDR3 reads CASSPWTGSYEQYF. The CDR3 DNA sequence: TGCGCCAGCAGCCCCTGGACAGGTTCCTACGAGCAGTACTTC. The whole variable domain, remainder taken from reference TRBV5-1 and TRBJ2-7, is KAGVTQTPRYLIKTRGQQVTLSCSPISGHRSVSWYQQTPGQGLQFLFEYFSETQRNKGNFPGRFSGRQFSNSRSEMNVSTLELGDSALYLCASSPWTGSYEQYFGPGTRLTVT.

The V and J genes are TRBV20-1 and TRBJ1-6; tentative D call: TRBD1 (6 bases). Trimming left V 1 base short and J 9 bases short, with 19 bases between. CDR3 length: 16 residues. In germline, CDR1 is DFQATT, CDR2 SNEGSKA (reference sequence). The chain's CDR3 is CSARVYAGVTGSPLHF. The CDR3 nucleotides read TGCAGTGCTAGAGTTTATGCAGGGGTGACGGGTTCACCCCTCCACTTT.

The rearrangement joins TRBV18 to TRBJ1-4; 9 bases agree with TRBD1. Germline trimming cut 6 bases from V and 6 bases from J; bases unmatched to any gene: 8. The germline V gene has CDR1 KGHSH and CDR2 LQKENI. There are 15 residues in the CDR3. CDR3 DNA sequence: TGTGCCAGCTCCCAATACAGGGGGCGAGATGAAAAACTGTTTTTT. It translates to CASSQYRGRDEKLFF.

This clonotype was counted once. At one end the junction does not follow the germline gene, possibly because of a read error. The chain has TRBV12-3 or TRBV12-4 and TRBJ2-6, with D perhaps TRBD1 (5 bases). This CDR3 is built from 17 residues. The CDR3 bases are TGTGCCAGCAGTTTAGTAGGCTCTCACTCTGGGGCCAACGTCCGGACTTTC. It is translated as CASSLVGSHSGANVRTF.

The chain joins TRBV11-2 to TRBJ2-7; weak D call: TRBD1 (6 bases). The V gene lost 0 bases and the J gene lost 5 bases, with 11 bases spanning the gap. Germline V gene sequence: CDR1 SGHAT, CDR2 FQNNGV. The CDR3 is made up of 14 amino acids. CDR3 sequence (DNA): TGTGCCAGCAGCTTAGACAGGGGATCCCACGAGCAGTACTTC. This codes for CASSLDRGSHEQYF.

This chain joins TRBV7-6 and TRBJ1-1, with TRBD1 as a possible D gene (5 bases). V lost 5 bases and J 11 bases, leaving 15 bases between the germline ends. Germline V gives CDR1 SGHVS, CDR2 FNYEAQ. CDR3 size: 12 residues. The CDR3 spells CASSPPGEAAFF. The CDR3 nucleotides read TGTGCCAGCAGCCCCCCGGGGGAGGCCGCTTTCTTT.

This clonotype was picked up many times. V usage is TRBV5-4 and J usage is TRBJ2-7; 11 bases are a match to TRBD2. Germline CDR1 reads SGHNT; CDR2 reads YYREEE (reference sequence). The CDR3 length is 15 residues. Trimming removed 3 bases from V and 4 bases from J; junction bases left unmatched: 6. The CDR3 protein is CASSSTSGGRYEQYF. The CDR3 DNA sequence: TGTGCCAGCAGCTCAACTAGCGGGGGTAGGTACGAGCAGTACTTC.

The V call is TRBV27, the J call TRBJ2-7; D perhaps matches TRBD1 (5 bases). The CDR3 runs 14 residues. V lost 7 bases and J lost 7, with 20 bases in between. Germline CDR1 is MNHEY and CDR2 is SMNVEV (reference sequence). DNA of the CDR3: TGTGCCAGCAATGAGGTTGGAACAGCAGGGGAGCAGTACTTC. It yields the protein CASNEVGTAGEQYF.

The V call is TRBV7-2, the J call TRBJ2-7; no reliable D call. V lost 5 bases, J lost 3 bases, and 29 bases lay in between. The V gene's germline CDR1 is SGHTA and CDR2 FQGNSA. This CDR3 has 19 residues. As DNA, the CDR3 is TGTGCCAGCAGCCCTTATAGGGCGCAGGTTAGAAGGAAGTACTACGAGCAGTACTTC. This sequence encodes CASSPYRAQVRRKYYEQYF.

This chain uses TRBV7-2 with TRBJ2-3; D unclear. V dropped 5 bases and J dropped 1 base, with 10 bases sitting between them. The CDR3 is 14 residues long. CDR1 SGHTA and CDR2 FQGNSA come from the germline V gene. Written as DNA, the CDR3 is TGTGCCAGCAGCCATTTTTTGGGCACAGATACGCAGTATTTT. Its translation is CASSHFLGTDTQYF.

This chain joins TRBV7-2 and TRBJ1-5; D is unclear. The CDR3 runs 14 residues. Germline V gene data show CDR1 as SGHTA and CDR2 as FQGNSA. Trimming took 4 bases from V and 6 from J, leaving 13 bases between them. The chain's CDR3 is CASSSLGLGQPQHF. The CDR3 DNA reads TGTGCCAGCAGCTCCCTCGGGTTGGGTCAGCCCCAGCATTTT.